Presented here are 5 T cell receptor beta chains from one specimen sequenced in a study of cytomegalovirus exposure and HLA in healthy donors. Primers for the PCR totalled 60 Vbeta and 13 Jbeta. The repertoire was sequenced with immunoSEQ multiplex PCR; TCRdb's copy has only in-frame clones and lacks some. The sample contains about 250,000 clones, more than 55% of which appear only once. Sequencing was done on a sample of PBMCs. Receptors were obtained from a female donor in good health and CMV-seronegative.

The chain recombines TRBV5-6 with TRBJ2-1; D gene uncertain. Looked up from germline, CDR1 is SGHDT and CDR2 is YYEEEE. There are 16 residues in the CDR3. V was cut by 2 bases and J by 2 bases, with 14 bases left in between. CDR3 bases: TGTGCCAGCAGCTTAGAGGTCGGCCTCGCCTACAATGAGCAGTTCTTC. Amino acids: CASSLEVGLAYNEQFF.

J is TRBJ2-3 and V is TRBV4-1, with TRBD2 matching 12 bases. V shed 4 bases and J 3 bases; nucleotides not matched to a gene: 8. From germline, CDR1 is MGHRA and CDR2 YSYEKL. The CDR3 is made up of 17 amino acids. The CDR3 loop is CASSPRLAGDMTDTQYF. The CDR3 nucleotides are TGCGCCAGCAGCCCACGACTAGCGGGAGATATGACAGATACGCAGTATTTT.

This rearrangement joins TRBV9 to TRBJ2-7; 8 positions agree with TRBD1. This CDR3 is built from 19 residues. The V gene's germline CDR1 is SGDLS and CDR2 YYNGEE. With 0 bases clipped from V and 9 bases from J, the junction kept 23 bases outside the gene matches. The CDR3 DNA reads TGTGCCAGCAGCGTAGACCCTGTGGTGGTGACAGGGGCAGGTGGTGGGCAGTACTTC. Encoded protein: CASSVDPVVVTGAGGGQYF. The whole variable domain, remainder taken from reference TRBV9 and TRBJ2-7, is DSGVTQTPKHLITATGQRVTLRCSPRSGDLSVYWYQQSLDQGLQFLIQYYNGEERAKGNILERFSAQQFPDLHSELNLSSLELGDSALYFCASSVDPVVVTGAGGGQYFGPGTRLTVT.

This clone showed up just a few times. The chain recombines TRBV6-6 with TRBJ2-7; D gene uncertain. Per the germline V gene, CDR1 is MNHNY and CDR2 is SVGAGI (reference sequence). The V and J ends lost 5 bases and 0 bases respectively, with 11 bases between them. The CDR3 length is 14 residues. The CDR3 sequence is CASSPSRSSYEQYF. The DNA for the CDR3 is TGTGCCAGCAGTCCCTCTAGAAGCTCCTACGAGCAGTACTTC.

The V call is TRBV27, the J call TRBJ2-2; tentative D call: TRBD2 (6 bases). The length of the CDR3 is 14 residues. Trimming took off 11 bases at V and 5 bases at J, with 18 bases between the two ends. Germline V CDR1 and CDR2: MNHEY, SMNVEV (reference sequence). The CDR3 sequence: CAARRGLPTGELFF. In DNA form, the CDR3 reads TGTGCCGCCAGGAGGGGACTCCCTACCGGGGAGCTGTTTTTT.